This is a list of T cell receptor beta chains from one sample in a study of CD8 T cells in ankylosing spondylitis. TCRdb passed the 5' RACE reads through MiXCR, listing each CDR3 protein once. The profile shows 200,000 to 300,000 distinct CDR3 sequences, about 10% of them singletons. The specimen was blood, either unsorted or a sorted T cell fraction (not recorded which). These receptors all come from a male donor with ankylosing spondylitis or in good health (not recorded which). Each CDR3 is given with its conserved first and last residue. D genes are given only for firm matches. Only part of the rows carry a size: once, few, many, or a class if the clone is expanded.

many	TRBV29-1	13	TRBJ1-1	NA	TGCAGCGTTGCGGGACGGATGGCCACTGAAGCTTTCTTT	CSVAGRMATEAFF
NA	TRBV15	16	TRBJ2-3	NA	TGTGCCACCAGCAGCCGGGGTGGGGGAAGCACAGATACGCAGTATTTT	CATSSRGGGSTDTQYF
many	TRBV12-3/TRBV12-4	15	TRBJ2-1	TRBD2	TGTGCCAGCAGTTCACGACTAGCGGATTACAATGAGCAGTTCTTC	CASSSRLADYNEQFF
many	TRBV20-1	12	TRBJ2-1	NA	TGCAGTGCGGGGGGGCCTAGGAATGAGCAGTTCTTC	CSAGGPRNEQFF
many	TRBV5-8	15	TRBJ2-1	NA	TGTGCCAGCAGCTTCTGGGGGGCAGGGTATAATGAGCAGTTCTTC	CASSFWGAGYNEQFF
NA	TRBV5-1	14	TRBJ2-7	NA	TGCGCCAGCAGCTCAGGGGCAATACGAGCAGGGACGTACTTC	CASSSGAIRAGTYF
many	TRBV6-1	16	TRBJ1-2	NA	TGTGCCAGCAGCGACCAAGAGACACCCGGGGACTATGGCTACACCTTC	CASSDQETPGDYGYTF
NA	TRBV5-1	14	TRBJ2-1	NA	TGCGCCAGCACCTTAGAGGTAGCGGACAATGAGCAGTTCTTC	CASTLEVADNEQFF
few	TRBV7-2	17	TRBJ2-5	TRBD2	TGTGCCAGCAGCTTAGCAGCACTAGCGGGGGCCCAAGAGACCCAGTACTTC	CASSLAALAGAQETQYF
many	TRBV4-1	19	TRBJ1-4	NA	TGCGCCAGCAGCCAAGAAAGGAGACAGTCTTCGGCAACTAATGAAAAACTGTTTTTT	CASSQERRQSSATNEKLFF
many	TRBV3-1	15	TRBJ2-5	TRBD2	TGTGCCAGCAGCCAGCCTAGCGGGTCCCAAGAGACCCAGTACTTC	CASSQPSGSQETQYF
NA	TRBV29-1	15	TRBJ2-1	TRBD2	TGCAGCGTTGATAACGCGGGAGGGAACTACAATGAGCAGTTCTTC	CSVDNAGGNYNEQFF
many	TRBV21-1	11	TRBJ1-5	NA	TGTGCCAGCAGCAAGGTTCAGCCCCAGCATTTT	CASSKVQPQHF
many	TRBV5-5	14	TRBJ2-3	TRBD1	TGTGCCAGCAGCTCTTACAGGGGGCAGGATACGCAGTATTTT	CASSSYRGQDTQYF
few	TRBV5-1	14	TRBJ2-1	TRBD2	TGCGCCAGCAGCTTGCTAGCGGCGAACAATGAGCAGTTCTTC	CASSLLAANNEQFF
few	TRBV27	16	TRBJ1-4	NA	TGTGCCAGCAGTTCCCCCTCCCGGGGTTTAAATGAAAAACTGTTTTTT	CASSSPSRGLNEKLFF
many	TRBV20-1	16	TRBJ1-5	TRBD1	TGCAGTGCTAGGGGGTCCGGGACAGGGCTTAATCAGCCCCAGCATTTT	CSARGSGTGLNQPQHF
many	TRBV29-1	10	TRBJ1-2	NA	TGCAGCGTGGGCCCCGACGGCTACACCTTC	CSVGPDGYTF
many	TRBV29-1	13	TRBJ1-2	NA	TGCAGCGCTGCCGGGACACCTAACTATGGCTACACCTTC	CSAAGTPNYGYTF
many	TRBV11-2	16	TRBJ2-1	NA	TGTGCCAGCAGCTTAGAGTTGACTAGGCCAATCGATGAGCAGTTCTTC	CASSLELTRPIDEQFF
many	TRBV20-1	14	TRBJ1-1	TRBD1	TGCAGTGCTCGGACAGGGTACGTGAACACTGAAGCTTTCTTT	CSARTGYVNTEAFF
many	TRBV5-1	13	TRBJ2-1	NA	TGCGCCAGCAGCACAGGACTGTACAATGAGCAGTTCTTC	CASSTGLYNEQFF
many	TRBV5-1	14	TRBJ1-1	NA	TGCGCCAGCAGCCCTACCATAGGGGGGCCACGAGCTTTCTTT	CASSPTIGGPRAFF
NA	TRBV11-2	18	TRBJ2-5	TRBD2	TGTGCCAGCAGCTTAGGTTTTTGGCGGGGGAGCCCGCGAGAGACCCAGTACTTC	CASSLGFWRGSPRETQYF
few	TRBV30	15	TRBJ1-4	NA	TGTGCCTGGAGTGAGGGGACCGGAGGGGGTGAAAAACTGTTTTTT	CAWSEGTGGGEKLFF
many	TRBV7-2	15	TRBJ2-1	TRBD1	TGTGCCAGCAGCCTTGGACAGGGGACTTACAATGAGCAGTTCTTC	CASSLGQGTYNEQFF
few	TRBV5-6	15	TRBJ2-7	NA	TGTGCCAGCAGCCTGACCGTGCGGGGAACCTACGAGCAGTACTTC	CASSLTVRGTYEQYF
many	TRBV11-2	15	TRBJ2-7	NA	TGTGCCAGCAGCTCGGGGGCAGCGGGATATGACGAGCAGTACTTC	CASSSGAAGYDEQYF
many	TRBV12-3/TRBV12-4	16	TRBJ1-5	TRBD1	TGTGCCAGCAGTCTGGGACAGGGGCTAAGCAATCAGCCCCAGCATTTT	CASSLGQGLSNQPQHF